The 4 T cell receptor beta chains below come from one sample, sequenced in a study of T-cell reconstitution after alpha-beta-depleted transplantation in children. The TCRbeta library was prepared with unique molecular identifiers. Each CDR3 protein is one row after TCRdb ran MiXCR on the PCR reads. Found here are about 27,000 distinct CDR3 sequences, around 6.3% of them singletons; the top ten hold approximately 7%. The specimen was PBMCs, mostly from graft donor cells, collected 180 days after TCRalphabeta/CD19-depleted stem cell transplant. The receptors derive from a male patient aged 10-17 years who had a stem cell transplant for acute myeloid leukemia, so the T cells may come from the graft donor.

This clonotype was found many times. The chain combines TRBV6-5 with TRBJ2-3; D unresolved. The CDR3 loop spans 13 amino acids. Deletions cut 2 bases from V and 2 bases from J, with 5 bases between. Per germline, CDR1 MNHEY and CDR2 SVGAGI. DNA of the CDR3: TGTGCCAGCAGTTACGACCCCACAGATACGCAGTATTTT. It translates to CASSYDPTDTQYF.

In this sample, this clonotype turned up many times. V is TRBV28 and J is TRBJ1-2; 7 bases are a match to TRBD1. This CDR3 is built from 17 residues. The germline V gene has CDR1 MDHEN and CDR2 SYDVKM. With 8 bases clipped from V and 1 base from J, the junction kept 16 bases outside the gene matches. The CDR3 nucleotides are TGTGCCAGCTTAGAAAACGGGGCAGGGGGAGTTAACTATGGCTACACCTTC. Protein sequence: CASLENGAGGVNYGYTF.

This clonotype was observed at least ten times. V gene TRBV4-3 combines with J gene TRBJ2-3; D is uncertain. CDR1 and CDR2 (germline): LGHNA, YSLEER. Trimming took off 7 bases at V and 2 bases at J, with 7 bases between the two ends. This CDR3 contains 12 residues. CDR3 sequence: CASKSNTDTQYF. CDR3 nucleotide sequence: TGCGCCAGCAAGTCAAACACAGATACGCAGTATTTT.

This clonotype was counted at least ten times. This sequence joins TRBV5-1 and TRBJ1-1; D possibly corresponds to TRBD1 (6 bases). The ends were cut back, 7 bases at V and 1 base at J, with 11 bases in the middle. This CDR3 comprises 13 residues. The germline V gene encodes CDR1 SGHRS and CDR2 YFSETQ. The DNA of the CDR3 is TGCGCCAGCGGGTTACAGGGGAACACTGAAGCTTTCTTT. The encoded protein is CASGLQGNTEAFF.